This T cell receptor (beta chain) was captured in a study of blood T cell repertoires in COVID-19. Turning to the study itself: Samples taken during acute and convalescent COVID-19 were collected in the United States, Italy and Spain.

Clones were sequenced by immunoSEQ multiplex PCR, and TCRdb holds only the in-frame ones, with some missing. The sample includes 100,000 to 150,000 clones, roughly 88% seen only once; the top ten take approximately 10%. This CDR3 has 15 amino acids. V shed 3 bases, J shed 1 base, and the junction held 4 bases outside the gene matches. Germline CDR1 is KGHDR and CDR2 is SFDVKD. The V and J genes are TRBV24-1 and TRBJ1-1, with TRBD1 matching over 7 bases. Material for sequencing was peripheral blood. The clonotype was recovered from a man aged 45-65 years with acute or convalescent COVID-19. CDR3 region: CATSDTRQGNTEAFF. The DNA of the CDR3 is TGTGCCACCAGTGATACACGACAGGGGAACACTGAAGCTTTCTTT.